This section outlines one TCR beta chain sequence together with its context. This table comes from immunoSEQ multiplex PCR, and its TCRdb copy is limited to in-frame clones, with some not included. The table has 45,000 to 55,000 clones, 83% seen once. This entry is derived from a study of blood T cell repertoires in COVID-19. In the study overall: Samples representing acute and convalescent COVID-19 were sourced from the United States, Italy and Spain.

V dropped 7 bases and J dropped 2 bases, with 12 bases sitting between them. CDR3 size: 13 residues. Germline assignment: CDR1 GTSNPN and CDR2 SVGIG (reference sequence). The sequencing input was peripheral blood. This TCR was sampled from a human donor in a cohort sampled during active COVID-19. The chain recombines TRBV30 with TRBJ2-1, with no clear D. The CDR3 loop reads CASISQTYNEQFF. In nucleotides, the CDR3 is TGTGCCTCGATTAGCCAGACCTACAATGAGCAGTTCTTC.